Here is one T cell receptor beta chain with its context. Original analysis: Using reference gene primer amplification, nucleated cell counts were estimated. Measured with immunoSEQ multiplex PCR; TCRdb has only the in-frame clones, and not every one. V, J and clone size reflect that table, while D and trimming were determined from the DNA. The table shows approximately 200,000 clones, with around 86% occurring only once. The source of the sample is a study of blood T cell repertoires in COVID-19. Study-level information: Sites across the United States, Italy and Spain contributed samples from acute and convalescent COVID-19. PBMCs, B-cell-depleted T cells, or T cells were the source of the cDNA or gDNA that made up the material.

Trimming shortened V by 2 bases and J by 7 bases, and 8 bases separated the two germline ends. Per the germline V gene, CDR1 is SGHTA and CDR2 is FQGTGA. The CDR3 is made up of 13 amino acids. The sample consisted of peripheral blood. The receptor was isolated from a human donor in a cohort sampled during active COVID-19. V is TRBV7-3 and J is TRBJ2-2; no reliable D call. The CDR3 bases are TGTGCCAGCAGCTTAGTGGGCATCGGGGAGCTGTTTTTT. Amino acid sequence: CASSLVGIGELFF.